This TCR beta chain originates from a study of T-cell memory formation after mild COVID-19. Looking at the study overall: Most TCR clusters belonged to a single donor. General study results and limits: Nothing showed for sure that second-wave clones peaking on day 37 were SARS-CoV-2 specific. Chiefly within CM and EM were the contracting CD4+ clones; CD8+ ones were within EMRA. Clones that contracted from day 15 to 85 were balanced CD4/CD8, while later expanders leaned CD4+.

MiXCR, applied by TCRdb to the 5' RACE reads, yields one record per CDR3 protein. The sample carries 150,000 to 200,000 distinct CDR3 sequences, 11% recorded once. V shed 5 bases and J shed 5 bases, with 16 bases lying between them. This CDR3 has 14 residues. The germline V gene encodes CDR1 SGHTA and CDR2 FQGNSA. Worth noting for this clonotype: Its antigen is still unknown.

The chain combines TRBV7-2 with TRBJ2-7, with D perhaps TRBD2 (6 bases). Sequences were obtained from PBMCs or a T cell subset sorted from them (not recorded which). The sequence was obtained from a man aged 18 to 35 who had mild COVID-19 (a few samples of this study predate the infection). Cell type and time point are not known. DNA for the CDR3: TGTGCCAGCAGCCTCCCCTCGGGAGCCAACGAGCAGTACTTC. Amino acid sequence: CASSLPSGANEQYF.